The 29 T cell receptor beta chains reported below all come from one sample, sequenced in a study of Ad26.COV2.S vaccination and SARS-CoV-2 variants. Some clones are missing from TCRdb's copy, which holds only in-frame ones; the method was immunoSEQ multiplex PCR. The sample shows hundreds of thousands of clones, more than 80% of them seen only once. Regarding treatment: some 20 received Ad26.COV2.S at low or high dose, single or two shots; 5 received placebo; per-sample allocation not given. All samples were drawn on day 63, counting from the first vaccine or placebo injection. This sample comprised peripheral blood, obtained in a trial of Ad26.COV2.S vaccine versus placebo. All receptors come from a person between 18 and 65 years old who received the Ad26.COV2.S COVID-19 vaccine or a placebo.

V usage is TRBV7-2 and J usage is TRBJ2-7; 10 nucleotides agree with TRBD2. V shed 5 bases, J shed 4 bases, and the junction held 8 bases outside the gene matches. The germline CDR1 and CDR2 sequences are SGHTA and FQGNSA. CDR3 length: 15 amino acids. The CDR3 spells CASSPSLAGVYEQYF. DNA of the CDR3: TGTGCCAGCAGCCCCAGCCTAGCGGGAGTTTACGAGCAGTACTTC. The full variable domain, in which reference TRBV7-2 and TRBJ2-7 provide the parts outside the CDR3, is GAGVSQSPSNKVTEKGKDVELRCDPISGHTALYWYRQSLGQGLEFLIYFQGNSAPDKSGLPSDRFSAERTGGSVSTLTIQRTQQEDSAVYLCASSPSLAGVYEQYFGPGTRLTVT.

In its sample, this clone was seen once. The chain recombines TRBV6-2 or TRBV6-3 with TRBJ1-5; maybe TRBD1 (5 bases). The CDR3 has 11 amino acids. Per germline, CDR1 MNHEY and CDR2 SVGEGT. V was clipped by 5 bases and J by 11 bases, with 10 bases between them. CDR3 loop: CASSNGGAQHF. The CDR3 DNA sequence: TGTGCCAGCAGTAACGGGGGAGCCCAGCATTTT.

The chain has TRBV7-2 and TRBJ1-6; a possible D gene is TRBD1 (5 bases). Germline V CDR1 and CDR2: SGHTA, FQGNSA. This CDR3 is 13 amino acids long. Trimming removed 5 bases from V and 9 bases from J, with 11 bases in between. CDR3 DNA: TGTGCCAGCAGCCACCCGGGGGGTTCACCCCTCCACTTT. Translated, it gives CASSHPGGSPLHF.

This clone was counted a single time. The chain links TRBV30 to TRBJ1-2; TRBD1 agrees at 9 bases. The trim removed 4 bases at V and 4 bases at J, leaving 7 bases unmatched. Germline CDR1 is GTSNPN and CDR2 is SVGIG (reference sequence). The CDR3 consists of 14 residues. CDR3 sequence (DNA): TGTGCCTGGACCGCCGGGACAGGGAGCTATGGCTACACCTTC. Translated: CAWTAGTGSYGYTF.

The chain has TRBV11-2 and TRBJ2-1, with D tentatively TRBD2 (5 bases). CDR1 is SGHAT, CDR2 FQNNGV, per germline. V shed 4 bases and J shed 8 bases, with 12 bases lying between them. This CDR3 comprises 13 residues. CDR3: CASSSYGVDEQFF. The CDR3 DNA sequence: TGTGCCAGCAGCTCGTACGGGGTCGATGAGCAGTTCTTC.

The chain recombines TRBV5-6 with TRBJ2-7, with 9 bases matching TRBD1. CDR1 is SGHDT, CDR2 YYEEEE, per germline. The V segment lost 4 bases and the J segment 4 bases; nucleotides outside the gene matches: 9. The CDR3 length is 15 residues. The CDR3 is CASSQTGQGLYEQYF. The CDR3 DNA reads TGTGCCAGCAGCCAGACGGGACAGGGATTATACGAGCAGTACTTC.

J is TRBJ2-5 and V is TRBV12-5; D is unresolved. Between the trimmed V and J ends, which lost 6 bases and 1 base, there was a span of 12 bases. Germline V gene lookup returns CDR1 LGHNT and CDR2 FRNRAP. The CDR3 runs to 14 residues. The CDR3 DNA is TGTGCTAGTGGCCCTTACAGCTCCCAAGAGACCCAGTACTTC. Amino acids: CASGPYSSQETQYF.

J is TRBJ2-3 and V is TRBV9; 12 bases agree with TRBD2. Germline CDR1 reads SGDLS; CDR2 reads YYNGEE. J gave up 4 bases and V 0 bases, and 6 bases lay outside the gene matches. This CDR3 is 17 amino acids long. The CDR3 DNA reads as TGTGCCAGCAGCGTAGGGTCCCTAGCGGGAGGGCCAGATACGCAGTATTTT. Translated, it gives CASSVGSLAGGPDTQYF.

The chain links TRBV7-6 to TRBJ1-6; 7 bases are shared with TRBD1. Trimming removed 5 bases from V and 11 bases from J; junction bases left unmatched: 6. Germline loops: CDR1 SGHVS, CDR2 FNYEAQ. The CDR3 runs to 13 residues. The CDR3 spells CASSPRDRAPLHF. The CDR3 DNA reads TGTGCCAGCAGCCCTAGAGACAGGGCACCCCTCCACTTT.

CDR3 DNA: TGTGCCACCAGTGTGGCGGGACTAGCAACAGATACGCAGTATTTT. This sequence encodes CATSVAGLATDTQYF. This sequence joins TRBV24-1 and TRBJ2-3; 9 bases match TRBD2. Germline V gene data show CDR1 as KGHDR and CDR2 as SFDVKD. The CDR3 runs to 15 residues. J was trimmed by 3 bases and V by 5 bases; bases with no gene match: 5.

The table lists this clone with a few counts. The chain combines TRBV9 with TRBJ1-2; 9 nucleotides align to TRBD1. The CDR3 runs 17 residues. CDR1 and CDR2 (germline): SGDLS, YYNGEE. V shed 2 bases, J shed 3 bases, and the junction held 11 bases outside the gene matches. The CDR3: CASSVPGTGIPYYGYTF. Here the CDR3 DNA reads TGTGCCAGCAGCGTGCCCGGGACAGGGATCCCTTACTATGGCTACACCTTC.

The chain couples TRBV7-6 to TRBJ2-3, with 8 bases lining up with TRBD2. The CDR3 runs 14 residues. The trim removed 4 bases at V and 6 bases at J, leaving 6 bases unmatched. Germline V gene data show CDR1 as SGHVS and CDR2 as FNYEAQ. CDR3 protein: CASSWAGGRDTQYF. The CDR3, as DNA: TGTGCCAGCAGCTGGGCGGGAGGACGCGATACGCAGTATTTT.

This rearrangement joins TRBV7-2 to TRBJ2-3; TRBD1 agrees at 9 bases. The CDR3 runs to 14 residues. The V segment lost 5 bases and the J segment 3 bases; nucleotides outside the gene matches: 3. The germline V gene encodes CDR1 SGHTA and CDR2 FQGNSA. CDR3 nucleotides: TGTGCCAGCAGCCCAGGACAGGGGACAGATACGCAGTATTTT. Translating it yields CASSPGQGTDTQYF.

The V call is TRBV6-5, the J call TRBJ2-5, with 9 positions matching TRBD1. The trim removed 6 bases at V and 5 bases at J, leaving 7 bases unmatched. CDR1 and CDR2 (germline): MNHEY, SVGAGI. CDR3 size: 14 residues. This CDR3 is CASRIQGAGETQYF. The CDR3 DNA sequence: TGTGCCAGCAGGATACAGGGGGCTGGGGAGACCCAGTACTTC.

V usage is TRBV5-1 and J usage is TRBJ2-2, with 11 bases that match TRBD2. CDR3 size: 17 residues. V trimming: 4 bases; J trimming: 4 bases; junction bases outside the gene matches: 9. Germline CDR1 SGHRS, CDR2 YFSETQ. The DNA of the CDR3 is TGCGCCAGCAGCCCGCCAACTAGCGGGAGAGGCACCGGGGAGCTGTTTTTT. This gives the protein CASSPPTSGRGTGELFF.

The chain has TRBV30 and TRBJ1-3, with unresolved D. In germline, CDR1 is GTSNPN, CDR2 SVGIG (reference sequence). Trimming pared 1 base from V and 8 bases from J, leaving 6 bases between. This CDR3 is built from 11 residues. The CDR3 here is CAWSAPHTIYF. CDR3 DNA: TGTGCCTGGAGTGCCCCGCACACCATATATTTT.

This chain links TRBV27 with TRBJ2-3; the D call may be TRBD1 or TRBD2 (5 bases each). Between the trimmed V and J ends, which lost 3 bases and 0 bases, there was a span of 10 bases. CDR3 size: 15 residues. The germline V gene has CDR1 MNHEY and CDR2 SMNVEV (reference sequence). The CDR3 DNA sequence: TGTGCCAGCAGTTTTGGGGGTTGGAGCACAGATACGCAGTATTTT. Translating it yields CASSFGGWSTDTQYF.

The chain employs TRBV2 and TRBJ2-7; TRBD1 matches at 9 bases. This CDR3 spans 13 amino acids. Germline V gene lookup returns CDR1 SNHLY and CDR2 FYNNEI. V dropped 6 bases and J dropped 6; count of bases not matched to a gene: 6. The DNA for the CDR3 is TGTGCCAGCAGAAGGGACAGGGACATCGAGCAGTACTTC. Its translation: CASRRDRDIEQYF.

V and J are TRBV2 and TRBJ1-5; TRBD1 aligns across 7 bases. Germline V gives CDR1 SNHLY, CDR2 FYNNEI. V lost 4 bases to trimming and J lost 2 bases; unmatched junction nucleotides: 8. CDR3 size: 16 residues. The CDR3 nucleotides read TGTGCCAGCAGTGCCGACAGGGCGGCAGGCAATCAGCCCCAGCATTTT. Its protein is CASSADRAAGNQPQHF.

The chain recombines TRBV6-2 or TRBV6-3 with TRBJ2-7; the match to TRBD1 covers 8 bases. Germline assignment: CDR1 MNHEY and CDR2 SVGEGT. With 4 bases clipped from V and 6 bases from J, the junction kept 2 bases outside the gene matches. This CDR3 has 12 residues. The CDR3 DNA reads TGTGCCAGCAGTTCAGGGGGCGCCGAGCAGTACTTC. This sequence encodes CASSSGGAEQYF.

This chain links TRBV9 with TRBJ1-2; D ambiguous. The CDR3 sequence is 13 residues long. CDR1 and CDR2 (germline): SGDLS, YYNGEE. The V end was cut by 5 bases, the J end by 4 bases, with 12 bases between. In DNA form, the CDR3 reads TGTGCCAGCAGTGATAACACCGCCTATGGCTACACCTTC. Translated: CASSDNTAYGYTF. Using reference TRBV9 and TRBJ1-2 for the parts outside the CDR3, the full variable domain is DSGVTQTPKHLITATGQRVTLRCSPRSGDLSVYWYQQSLDQGLQFLIQYYNGEERAKGNILERFSAQQFPDLHSELNLSSLELGDSALYFCASSDNTAYGYTFGSGTRLTVV.

V is TRBV10-3 and J is TRBJ2-2; a weak D match, TRBD2 (6 bases). The CDR3 runs 16 residues. CDR1 ENHRY and CDR2 SYGVKD come from the germline V gene. Trimming cost V 9 bases and J 7 bases, with 24 bases left between them. The CDR3 protein is CAIRPVVGGFGGELFF. In nucleotides, the CDR3 is TGTGCCATACGACCGGTAGTGGGAGGCTTCGGCGGGGAGCTGTTTTTT.

This clone has a single count. The chain couples TRBV11-3 to TRBJ2-1, with a possible D match to TRBD2 (5 bases). Trimming removed 5 bases at V and 8 bases at J, with 22 bases between. The V gene's germline CDR1 is SGHNT and CDR2 YENEEA. The CDR3 sequence is 16 residues long. The CDR3 region is CASSPGKAPRVDEQFF. The CDR3 DNA reads as TGTGCCAGCAGCCCCGGGAAGGCGCCAAGGGTCGATGAGCAGTTCTTC.

The chain couples TRBV7-8 to TRBJ2-7; possibly TRBD1 for D (5 bases). V shed 2 bases and J shed 2 bases, with 13 bases lying between them. CDR1 and CDR2 from the germline V gene are SGHVS and FQNEAQ. The CDR3 sequence is 15 residues long. The CDR3 bases are TGTGCCAGCAGCTTATTAGGCAGGGCAACCTACGAGCAGTACTTC. Translation: CASSLLGRATYEQYF.

The chain links TRBV19 to TRBJ2-2; D call uncertain. V was shortened by 5 bases and J by 3 bases, with 7 bases between the two germline ends. The CDR3 sequence is 13 residues long. Germline V gene sequence: CDR1 LNHDA, CDR2 SQIVND (reference sequence). Here the CDR3 DNA reads TGTGCCAGTAGTCCCTCCGACACCGGGGAGCTGTTTTTT. This sequence encodes CASSPSDTGELFF.

The V gene is TRBV7-7, the J gene TRBJ2-2; 13 bases line up with TRBD2. This CDR3 region has 15 residues. CDR1 and CDR2 from the germline V gene are SSHAT and FNYEAQ (reference sequence). V trimming: 4 bases; J trimming: 6 bases; junction bases outside the gene matches: 2. DNA for the CDR3: TGTGCCAGCAGCTCGGGACTAGCGGGACCCGGGGAGCTGTTTTTT. It yields the protein CASSSGLAGPGELFF.

V usage is TRBV5-1 and J usage is TRBJ2-1; 11 nucleotides line up with TRBD2. The CDR3 totals 16 residues. V lost 5 bases, J lost 8 bases, and 12 bases stayed unmatched. The V gene's germline CDR1 is SGHRS and CDR2 YFSETQ. The CDR3 coding sequence is TGCGCCAGCAGATACCCGACTAGCGGGAAGAGGGATGAGCAGTTCTTC. Amino acid sequence: CASRYPTSGKRDEQFF.

The chain uses TRBV3-1 (or the pseudogene TRBV3-2) and TRBJ1-5, with 9 positions matching TRBD1. The CDR3 has 15 amino acids. Germline lookup yields CDR1 LGHDT and CDR2 YNNKEL (reference sequence). With 3 bases clipped from V and 11 bases from J, the junction kept 11 bases outside the gene matches. The DNA of the CDR3 is TGTGCCAGCAGCCAGGGGGGACAGGGAGATTTAGCCCAGCATTTT. It codes for CASSQGGQGDLAQHF.

This sequence joins TRBV28 and TRBJ1-2, with D unresolved. This CDR3 contains 14 residues. V lost 5 bases to trimming and J lost 4 bases, with 14 bases between them. Germline V gene sequence: CDR1 MDHEN, CDR2 SYDVKM. This chain's CDR3 is CASSPPGAGYGYTF. In nucleotides, the CDR3 is TGTGCCAGCAGTCCCCCGGGCGCCGGCTATGGCTACACCTTC.